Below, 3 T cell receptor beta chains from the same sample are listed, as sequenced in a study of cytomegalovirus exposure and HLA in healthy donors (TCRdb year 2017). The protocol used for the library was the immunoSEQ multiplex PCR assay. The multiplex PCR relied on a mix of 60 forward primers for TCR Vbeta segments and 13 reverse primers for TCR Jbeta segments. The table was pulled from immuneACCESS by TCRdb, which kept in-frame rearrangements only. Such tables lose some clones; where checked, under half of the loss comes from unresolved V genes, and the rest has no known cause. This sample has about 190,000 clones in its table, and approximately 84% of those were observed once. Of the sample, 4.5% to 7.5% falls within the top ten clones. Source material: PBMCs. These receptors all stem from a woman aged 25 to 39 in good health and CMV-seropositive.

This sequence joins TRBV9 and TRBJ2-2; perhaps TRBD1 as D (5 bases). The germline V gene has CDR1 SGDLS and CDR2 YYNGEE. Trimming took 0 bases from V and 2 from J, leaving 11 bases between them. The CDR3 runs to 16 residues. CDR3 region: CASSVAQGSNTGELFF. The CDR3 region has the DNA TGTGCCAGCAGCGTAGCCCAGGGTTCCAACACCGGGGAGCTGTTTTTT.

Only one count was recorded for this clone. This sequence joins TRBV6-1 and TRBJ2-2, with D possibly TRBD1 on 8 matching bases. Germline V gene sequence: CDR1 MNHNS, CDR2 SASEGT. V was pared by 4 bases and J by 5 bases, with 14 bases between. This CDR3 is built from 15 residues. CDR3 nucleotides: TGTGCCAGCAGTGCGGACAGGGAGGGGACCGGGGAGCTGTTTTTT. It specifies CASSADREGTGELFF.

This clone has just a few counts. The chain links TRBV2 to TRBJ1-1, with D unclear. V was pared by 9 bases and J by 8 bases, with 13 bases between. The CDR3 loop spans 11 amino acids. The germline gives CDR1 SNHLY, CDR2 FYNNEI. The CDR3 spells CASITRGEAFF. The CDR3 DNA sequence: TGTGCCAGTATAACCCGAGGCGAAGCTTTCTTT.